This TCR beta chain was identified in a study of shared clonotypes between healthy human individuals. A note on this clone: Its antigen is unknown.

Germline CDR1 reads MDHEN; CDR2 reads SYDVKM. The V end lost 7 bases, the J end lost 4 bases, and 23 bases lay between the germline ends. This CDR3 comprises 17 residues. Clones were sequenced by immunoSEQ multiplex PCR, and TCRdb holds only the in-frame ones, with some missing. The top ten hold 0.4% to 0.55% of the sample, which has 1,100,000 or so clones, approximately 80% seen once. General study results and limits: Richness estimates generally favored naive over memory subsets. Between several donors, naive CD4 clonotypes were shared at a level of approximately 5%. Clonotype sharing among donors was expected to depend on sequencing depth.

The chain uses TRBV28 and TRBJ2-1; D gene uncertain. The sequence was collected from a man aged 18-30 years in good health. Some clones in this sample may be carry-over from other donors' samples. Sequencing was done on a sample of memory CD4+ T cells from PBMCs. Subset: CD45RA-negative fraction. Here the CDR3 reads CASISGGVIGRYNEQFF. In DNA form, the CDR3 reads TGTGCCAGCATAAGTGGTGGGGTCATCGGGCGTTACAATGAGCAGTTCTTC. Filled out from reference TRBV28 and TRBJ2-1, the complete variable domain reads DVKVTQSSRYLVKRTGEKVFLECVQDMDHENMFWYRQDPGLGLRLIYFSYDVKMKEKGDIPEGYSVSREKKERFSLILESASTNQTSMYLCASISGGVIGRYNEQFFGPGTRLTVL.